This T cell receptor beta chain is from a study of T cells in women clearing cervical HPV infection. TCR beta CDR3 amplified by multiplex PCR from approximately 1,100 ng genomic DNA. Sequencing used immunoSEQ multiplex PCR; TCRdb keeps in-frame clones, though not all of them. This sample's table has about 30,000 clones. Whole-study results and caveats: CIN3+ cases had significantly higher TCR repertoire richness than controls, but evenness did not differ.

The length of the CDR3 is 14 residues. Germline CDR1 reads SSHAT; CDR2 reads FNYEAQ (reference sequence). V lost 5 bases and J lost 9, with 14 bases in between. Comment on this clone: Antigen unknown. The sequence runs out 3 residues before the end of the CDR3; the remainder is reconstructed from the germline J gene.

Sequenced input: blood buffy coat. This clonotype was obtained from a woman aged 18-70 years with a cervical HPV16 infection that either progressed to CIN3+ or cleared (not recorded which). J is TRBJ2-6 and V is TRBV7-7; tentatively, D is TRBD1 (5 bases). The DNA read from the CDR3 is TGTGCCAGCAGCCCGTCGGCAGGGAACAACGTC. The encoded protein is CASSPSAGNNV. The complete CDR3 sequence is CASSPSAGNNVLTF.